Included here is one TCR beta chain sequence, with context. Its antigen specificity is not known. Base-call qualities are not available, and no considerably larger clone is one nucleotide away. The cohort was made up of approximately 670 healthy bone marrow donors. Cohort members were all nominally healthy when sampled, although unrecorded immune exposures were likely present. The donor tested CMV seropositive, placing the donor among the roughly 270 seropositive members of the cohort. Each donor provided a peripheral blood sample, and peripheral blood mononuclear cells were used for TCR beta sequencing. Genomic DNA was extracted from the blood cell samples with the Qiagen DNeasy Blood Extraction Kit. The record originates from a study of cytomegalovirus exposure and HLA in healthy donors (dated by TCRdb to between 2016 and 2019). Background on the whole study: According to an earlier analysis of several hundred of the donors, about 179 million T cells yielded 100 million or so unique TCR beta sequences and about 280 Gb of sequence data. The study profiled the T cell repertoires of about 640 subjects by immunosequencing and related them to cytomegalovirus serostatus. Both class I and class II loci were covered by HLA typing, at four-digit resolution. The number of typed donors differed by locus: 629-630 for A, B, C, DRB1 and DQB1; some 500 for DQA1; 606 for DPA1; and around 490 for DPB1. Alongside the repertoire data, information on donor age, sex, ethnicity and CMV serostatus was compiled. Among a few hundred genotyped donors of the cohort, an average of 235,054 unique TCR beta nucleotide sequences were sequenced per donor, roughly 20% of them non-productive. In the later analysis, no new phenotypic data were used to find candidate immune exposures; instead, reliance was placed on TCR beta sequences and their occurrence across donors. In a later genetic analysis, genome-wide SNP genotypes for about three fifths of the 666 donors were used, and that subset was treated as a discovery cohort. Among the roughly 400 genotyped donors, around 81% belonged to the genetic ancestry cluster associated with self-reported Caucasian donors. Because of strong linkage in the cohort, four or five DR-DQ haplotypes were treated as single units for association and clustering. To predict cytomegalovirus infection status, the study brought together high-throughput TCR immunosequencing, statistical association of individual TCRs with disease status, and machine learning. A later analysis re-analyzed previously published TCR beta repertoires from 666 donors and added high-resolution HLA genotyping to study TCR occurrence patterns. Besides the first cohort of more than 650 subjects, a separate validation cohort made up of 120 different subjects was used. Every discovery cohort repertoire had been produced on one sequencing platform. An early release that covered some 630 HLA-typed donors contained 250 to 350 gigabases of sequencing data and around 85 million unique TCR sequences. The aim of the study was to test whether cataloging public T cell receptors could identify signatures of past pathogen exposure. An earlier analysis of approximately 500 of the donors applied high-throughput TCR beta sequencing to assess whether each TCR beta V gene segment acted as functional or pseudogenic.

Library generation was performed with the immunoSEQ multiplex PCR assay. A mixture of 60 forward primers for TCR Vbeta segments and 13 reverse primers for TCR Jbeta segments was used in the multiplex PCR. The CDR3 region of rearranged TCR beta genes was amplified from genomic DNA with a multiplex PCR assay. The amplified TCR beta libraries were sequenced on the Illumina HiSeq System as 87-base-pair reads. The authors' pipeline ran thus. A later analysis tallied around 80 million unique TCR beta chains across the 610 or so repertoires, and approximately 9.9 million of those chains were shared by two or more donors. Raw reads were error-corrected and collapsed into unique sequences with a nearest-neighbor algorithm that merged closely related sequences to remove PCR and sequencing errors. CDR3 sequences were aligned to IMGT reference sequences to assign V, D and J gene segments. For a sequence to be retained, at least a six-nucleotide match to both a V gene segment and a J gene segment was required. Rearrangements were classified as productive when the CDR3 lacked stop codons and remained in frame with V and J, and all other rearrangements were classified as non-productive. Following IMGT convention, CDR3 was defined as the stretch from the second conserved V-encoded cysteine up to the conserved J-encoded phenylalanine. The earlier analysis of about 590 of the donors excluded sequences that lacked an unambiguous match to a single V gene segment. An earlier analysis of 587 of the donors classified V segments as functional when productive rearrangements were above 56.7% and as segregating when the standard deviation between donors was above 5%. A statistical classification framework was developed to diagnose cytomegalovirus status using the catalog of TCR beta chain sequences. V and J gene assignment, in a later analysis, came from comparing TCR nucleotide sequences with IMGT/GENE-DB human TR gene sequences. Using the TCRdist pipeline, a later analysis assigned CDR3 sequences along with most-parsimonious VDJ recombination scenarios. A later analysis defined each TCR beta chain by its CDR3 amino acid sequence plus V-gene family, and excluded reads lacking a unique V-gene family. To address suspected cross-contamination and a sequencing artifact, a later analysis removed 592 highly shared, low-generation-probability nucleotide sequences. In a later analysis, a clonal expansion index was calculated for each public chain from normalized within-repertoire ranks of inferred template counts. A later analysis computed generation probabilities with a VDJ recombination model fitted to out-of-frame rearrangements, and checked the results against IGoR. A later analysis scored TCR-TCR, TCR-HLA and TCR-CMV co-occurrence with hypergeometric tests, applying a repertoire-size bias correction to TCR pairs. To estimate false discovery rates, a later analysis permuted the HLA or CMV assignments 20 times. In a later analysis, co-occurring TCRs were grouped using DBSCAN, with TCRdist sequence similarity added in when clustering inside HLA-allele-positive subsets. Co-occurrence clustering excluded repertoires with fewer than 30,000 or more than 120,000 public chains, plus five with anomalous nucleotide sharing. The table was pulled from immuneACCESS by TCRdb, which kept in-frame rearrangements only. Such tables lose some clones; where checked, under half of the loss comes from unresolved V genes, and the rest has no known cause. V and J calls and clone size are as listed in that table; D and trimming were resolved from the DNA. The sample contains around 150,000 clones, around 60% of them found a single time. 6% to 8.5% of the sample lies in the top ten.

Study-level results and caveats: When HLA alleles, especially DR and DQ, strongly co-occurred, attributing TCR associations to individual alleles was difficult. In a later genetic analysis, a missense DCLRE1C variant was associated with V-gene and J-gene trimming of TCR beta chains, and the association was replicated in an independent cohort. The cohort was sequenced for TCR beta chains only, and without alpha or paired-chain data the features that could be detected were limited. At a false discovery rate of 0.05, a later analysis linked 15,000 to 20,000 TCR beta sequences to specific HLA alleles. Linkage disequilibrium might explain the correlated functional status among segregating V segments, but an unknown experimental factor could not be excluded. In a later analysis, HLA-associated TCR beta chains showed more clonal expansion and lower generation probabilities than non-associated chains that were equally common. In vitro tests confirmed that three of the cytomegalovirus-associated TCR beta chains recognize cytomegalovirus antigens. HLA typing was unavailable for some donors at each locus, so association tests used only the typed subset. Most TCR sequences were seen in very few donors, while some public TCRs were found in many individuals. According to a later genetic analysis, donors in an Asian-associated ancestry cluster had fewer N-insertions in productive TCRs than the roughly 670-donor mean. A later analysis found that TCR association rates varied across HLA loci, with DRB1 alleles showing the most associated TCRs and HLA-C alleles the fewest. A further reported finding was that TCR beta sequences accurately predicted the HLA-A and HLA-B alleles for most subjects in the first cohort. The presence/absence analyses assumed that sequencing depth was roughly uniform across donors, and that assumption may not be true. Because counts were too low, 15 to 20 rarely observed V segments, including chromosome 9 orphons, were left out of the earlier analysis of 500 to 650 of the donors. Several of the top co-occurrence clusters appeared to be linked to parvovirus B19, influenza, CMV and Epstein-Barr virus, according to a later analysis. A group of highly shared sequence variants was considered likely to be a technical artifact of the sequencing pipeline. A total of 164 TCR beta chains were listed by the study as associated with cytomegalovirus. Most CMV-associated TCR beta chains appeared to be HLA-restricted in a later analysis, and the HLA associations seemed to be driven largely by CMV exposure. The authors suggested that the approach could potentially be extended to other disease states and immunological phenotypes. In both the original and validation cohorts, the classifier was reported to diagnose cytomegalovirus status with high specificity and sensitivity. Because the 87-base-pair reads could not distinguish some IMGT-functional V segments, including TRBV6-2 and TRBV6-3, those segments were excluded. CMV serostatus was the only immune exposure information available for the cohort. In an earlier analysis of 587 of the donors, most TCR beta V segments appeared in productive rearrangements about 90% or about 30% of the time, broadly matching IMGT annotations.

CDR1 is given as ENHRY and CDR2 as SYGVKD, both from the germline V gene. Spanning cysteine to phenylalanine, the CDR3 consists of 13 amino acids. Just the 39-base CDR3 DNA is kept, in frame starting at base 1. V is clipped by 2 bases and J by 7 bases, and the sequence between their germline boundaries is 11 bases long. The clonotype originates from an older woman in good health and CMV-seropositive. Input material: PBMCs. The rearrangement joined TRBV10-3 to TRBJ1-2, with TRBD1 perhaps the D gene, on 6 matching bases. The CDR3 protein is CAISEGTGFGYTF. The DNA sequence reads TGTGCCATCAGTGAGGGAACAGGGTTTGGCTACACCTTC.